This TCR beta chain was captured in a study of shared clonotypes between healthy human individuals. V shed 4 bases, J shed 5 bases, and the junction held 7 bases outside the gene matches. This CDR3 contains 14 residues. Looked up from germline, CDR1 is SGHDT and CDR2 is YYEEEE. The repertoire was sequenced with immunoSEQ multiplex PCR; TCRdb's copy has only in-frame clones and lacks some. The table includes about 690,000 clones, about 92% detected once. The origin of this receptor is a man between 18 and 29 years old in good health. Some clones in this sample may be carry-over from other donors' samples. Sequenced input: memory CD8+ T cells from PBMCs. Subset: CD45RO+ cells pooled with CCR7-negative TemRA cells. The V gene is TRBV5-6, the J gene TRBJ1-1; TRBD1 matches 8 bases. DNA of the CDR3: TGTGCCAGCAGCCTCGAACAGGGGGGGACTGAAGCTTTCTTT. Its translation is CASSLEQGGTEAFF. The variable domain in full, completed from reference TRBV5-6 and TRBJ1-1, reads DAGVTQSPTHLIKTRGQQVTLRCSPKSGHDTVSWYQQALGQGPQFIFQYYEEEERQRGNFPDRFSGHQFPNYSSELNVNALLLGDSALYLCASSLEQGGTEAFFGQGTRLTVV.